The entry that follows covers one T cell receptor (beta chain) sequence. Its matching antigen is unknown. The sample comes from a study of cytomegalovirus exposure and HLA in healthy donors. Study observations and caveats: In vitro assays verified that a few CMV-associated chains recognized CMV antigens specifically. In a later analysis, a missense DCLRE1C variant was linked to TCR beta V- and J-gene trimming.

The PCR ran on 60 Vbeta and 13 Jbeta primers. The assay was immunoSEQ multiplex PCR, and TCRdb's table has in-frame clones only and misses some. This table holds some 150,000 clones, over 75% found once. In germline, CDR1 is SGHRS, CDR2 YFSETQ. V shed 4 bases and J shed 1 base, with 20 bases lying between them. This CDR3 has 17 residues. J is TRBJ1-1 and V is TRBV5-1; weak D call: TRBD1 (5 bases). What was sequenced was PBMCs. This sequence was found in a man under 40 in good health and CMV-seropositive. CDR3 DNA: TGCGCCAGCAGCCCGGGACTCTCGACACCGAGGAACACTGAAGCTTTCTTT. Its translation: CASSPGLSTPRNTEAFF. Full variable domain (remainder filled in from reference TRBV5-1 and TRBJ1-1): KAGVTQTPRYLIKTRGQQVTLSCSPISGHRSVSWYQQTPGQGLQFLFEYFSETQRNKGNFPGRFSGRQFSNSRSEMNVSTLELGDSALYLCASSPGLSTPRNTEAFFGQGTRLTVV.